The 30 T cell receptor beta chains below all came from one sample that was sequenced in a study of shared clonotypes between healthy human individuals. Method: immunoSEQ multiplex PCR; TCRdb's copy keeps in-frame clones and lacks some. The sample lists around 700,000 clones, about three quarters occurring once. The sample comprised memory CD4+ T cells sorted from blood. Subset described: CD45RA-negative fraction. Receptor source: a woman aged 25 to 39 in good health.

The rearrangement uses TRBV6-4 and TRBJ2-3; D is unresolved. Per germline, CDR1 MRHNA and CDR2 SNTAGT. V dropped 2 bases and J dropped 4 bases, with 7 bases sitting between them. The CDR3 runs to 13 residues. The CDR3 DNA reads TGTGCCAGCAGTGACCCTCACCCAGATACGCAGTATTTT. Its protein product is CASSDPHPDTQYF.

The count of this clone is one. The chain uses TRBV29-1 and TRBJ2-7, with 7 bases that match TRBD2. The CDR3 runs to 17 residues. The ends lost 6 bases at V and 2 bases at J; junction bases unmatched: 19. The V gene's germline CDR1 is SQVTM and CDR2 ANQGSEA. The CDR3 protein is CSVAGGGHSGAAYEQYF. The CDR3 DNA is TGCAGCGTAGCTGGGGGAGGGCACAGTGGAGCGGCCTACGAGCAGTACTTC.

V and J are TRBV7-9 and TRBJ2-5; weak D call: TRBD2 (6 bases). Trimming removed 6 bases from V and 5 bases from J, with 19 bases in between. Looked up from germline, CDR1 is SEHNR and CDR2 is FQNEAQ (reference sequence). The CDR3 totals 15 residues. CDR3 sequence (DNA): TGTGCCAGCAGACACCCGGGACTCACAAGGGAGACCCAGTACTTC. Translating gives CASRHPGLTRETQYF.

The chain uses TRBV7-3 and TRBJ2-3; the D is unclear. This CDR3 comprises 16 residues. The V end was cut by 4 bases, the J end by 4 bases, with 18 bases between. Per the germline V gene, CDR1 is SGHTA and CDR2 is FQGTGA. The CDR3 protein is CASSSKFQASADTQYF. CDR3 DNA sequence: TGTGCCAGCAGCTCAAAATTCCAGGCTTCGGCAGATACGCAGTATTTT. Together with reference TRBV7-3 and TRBJ2-3, the CDR3 gives the full variable domain: GAGVSQTPSNKVTEKGKYVELRCDPISGHTALYWYRQSLGQGPEFLIYFQGTGAADDSGLPNDRFFAVRPEGSVSTLKIQRTERGDSAVYLCASSSKFQASADTQYFGPGTRLTVL.

This rearrangement joins TRBV5-1 to TRBJ2-5, with a possible D match to TRBD2 (6 bases). Germline V gene data show CDR1 as SGHRS and CDR2 as YFSETQ. This CDR3 comprises 15 residues. The V end was cut by 3 bases, the J end by 5 bases, with 17 bases between. The CDR3 sequence is CASSWEDSQRETQYF. The CDR3 nucleotides are TGCGCCAGCAGCTGGGAGGACTCCCAGCGGGAGACCCAGTACTTC.

This clone has only a few counts. The chain couples TRBV28 to TRBJ1-2; D might be TRBD1 (6 bases). Looked up from germline, CDR1 is MDHEN and CDR2 is SYDVKM. V lost 8 bases and J 1 base, leaving 11 bases between the germline ends. This CDR3 is built from 13 residues. CDR3 residues: CASSDSVNYGYTF. CDR3 in DNA: TGTGCCAGCTCGGACAGCGTTAACTATGGCTACACCTTC.

This sequence joins TRBV9 and TRBJ1-2; 7 nucleotides agree with TRBD1. The CDR3 loop spans 15 amino acids. Losses at the gene ends were 2 bases for V and 0 bases for J; bases not matched to a gene: 4. CDR1 SGDLS and CDR2 YYNGEE come from the germline V gene. The CDR3 reads CASSVDRAPNYGYTF. CDR3 DNA: TGTGCCAGCAGCGTCGACAGGGCCCCTAACTATGGCTACACCTTC.

The chain has TRBV7-8 and TRBJ1-2, with TRBD1 matching 11 bases. Germline V gives CDR1 SGHVS, CDR2 FQNEAQ. Unmatched junction bases numbered 4, after V lost 3 bases and J lost 4 bases. The CDR3 covers 15 residues. The CDR3 DNA is TGTGCCAGCAGCTTTGGGACAGGGGGTAGCTATGGCTACACCTTC. Translated: CASSFGTGGSYGYTF.

To note about this clone: A much larger clone lies one base from this, so it may be a read error. The sample has other DNA sequences that encode this CDR3 too. V and J are TRBV7-2 and TRBJ2-3; D gene uncertain. V was cut by 2 bases and J by 5 bases, with 5 bases left in between. There are 12 residues in the CDR3. Germline-derived CDR1 and CDR2 are SGHTA and FQGNSA. As DNA, the CDR3 is TGTGCCAGCAGCTTATATGGAGATACGCAGTATTTT. Amino acids: CASSLYGDTQYF.

The chain has TRBV27 and TRBJ1-4, with no clear D. CDR1 is MNHEY and CDR2 is SMNVEV in the germline V gene (reference sequence). The CDR3 loop spans 12 amino acids. V lost 8 bases and J lost 0, with 4 bases in between. The CDR3 coding sequence is TGTGCCAGCCATGCAACTAATGAAAAACTGTTTTTT. Encoded protein: CASHATNEKLFF.

The rearrangement uses TRBV4-1 and TRBJ1-2; 9 nucleotides agree with TRBD1. V was clipped by 0 bases and J by 8 bases; unmatched bases: 7. CDR3 size: 15 residues. Germline V CDR1 and CDR2: MGHRA, YSYEKL. The CDR3 coding sequence is TGCGCCAGCAGCCAAGATTCGGGGACAGGGATGGGCTACACCTTC. This encodes CASSQDSGTGMGYTF.

The chain couples TRBV19 to TRBJ2-3; possible D gene TRBD2, 6 bases. The CDR3 covers 15 residues. Germline loops: CDR1 LNHDA, CDR2 SQIVND (reference sequence). The V end lost 3 bases, the J end lost 3 bases, and 13 bases lay between the germline ends. The CDR3 coding sequence is TGTGCCAGTAGTATTGCGGGGCAGCGTACAGATACGCAGTATTTT. Amino acid sequence: CASSIAGQRTDTQYF.

The chain couples TRBV7-2 to TRBJ2-7; TRBD2 matches at 8 bases. There are 16 residues in the CDR3. Trimming took 2 bases from V and 4 from J; bases not matched to a gene: 10. Per germline, CDR1 SGHTA and CDR2 FQGNSA. The chain's CDR3 is CASSLSALAGRYEQYF. CDR3 coding DNA: TGTGCCAGCAGCTTAAGCGCTTTAGCGGGAAGGTACGAGCAGTACTTC.

The V gene is TRBV7-8, the J gene TRBJ2-5; unclear D gene. V dropped 5 bases and J dropped 5 bases, with 15 bases sitting between them. This CDR3 has 14 amino acids. Germline loops: CDR1 SGHVS, CDR2 FQNEAQ. The chain's CDR3 is CASSGSDPSETQYF. The CDR3 bases are TGTGCCAGCAGCGGCTCGGACCCCTCGGAGACCCAGTACTTC.

The V gene is TRBV7-2, the J gene TRBJ2-5, with D tentatively TRBD1 (6 bases). The ends were cut back, 5 bases at V and 5 bases at J, with 12 bases in the middle. The CDR3 consists of 13 residues. Germline assignment: CDR1 SGHTA and CDR2 FQGNSA. CDR3: CASSAQGRETQYF. For the CDR3, the DNA is TGTGCCAGCAGCGCACAGGGTCGGGAGACCCAGTACTTC.

The CDR3 is CASSGGATNEKLFF. CDR3 bases: TGTGCCAGCAGCGGGGGTGCAACTAATGAAAAACTGTTTTTT. The chain couples TRBV6-1 to TRBJ1-4; a weak D match, TRBD1 (5 bases). Germline V gene lookup returns CDR1 MNHNS and CDR2 SASEGT. V gave up 6 bases and J gave up 0 bases, with 8 bases separating them. This CDR3 contains 14 residues.

The chain couples TRBV10-1 to TRBJ2-2; possible D gene TRBD1, 5 bases. Looked up from germline, CDR1 is WNHNN and CDR2 is SYGVQD (reference sequence). V dropped 5 bases and J dropped 0 bases, with 13 bases sitting between them. There are 16 residues in the CDR3. The CDR3 nucleotides are TGCGCCAGCAGTCTATCTGACAGTACGAACACCGGGGAGCTGTTTTTT. This codes for CASSLSDSTNTGELFF.

The V gene is TRBV7-2, the J gene TRBJ2-7, with 7 bases lining up with TRBD2. The V segment lost 1 base and the J segment 4 bases; nucleotides outside the gene matches: 4. The germline gives CDR1 SGHTA, CDR2 FQGNSA. This CDR3 has 14 residues. The CDR3 sequence: CASSLVPSGYEQYF. CDR3 nucleotide sequence: TGTGCCAGCAGCTTAGTCCCTAGCGGTTACGAGCAGTACTTC.

The chain uses TRBV27 and TRBJ2-7, with unresolved D. Germline CDR1 reads MNHEY; CDR2 reads SMNVEV (reference sequence). V lost 4 bases, J lost 5 bases, and 15 bases lay in between. The CDR3 totals 14 residues. The CDR3 DNA reads TGTGCCAGCAGTTACTCACTGTCTCACCACGAGCAGTACTTC. Protein: CASSYSLSHHEQYF.

The V call is TRBV28, the J call TRBJ1-5, with D maybe TRBD1 (6 bases). The V and J ends lost 3 bases and 6 bases respectively, with 9 bases between them. Germline loops: CDR1 MDHEN, CDR2 SYDVKM. CDR3 length: 13 residues. The DNA of the CDR3 is TGTGCCAGCAGTTTGGGCAGGGGTCAGCCCCAGCATTTT. Its translation: CASSLGRGQPQHF.

The rearrangement uses TRBV28 and TRBJ1-2, with D perhaps matching TRBD1 (5 bases). V was trimmed by 4 bases and J by 7 bases, leaving 22 bases between them. Per the germline V gene, CDR1 is MDHEN and CDR2 is SYDVKM. This CDR3 is built from 16 residues. CDR3: CASSSDQSLSGSGYTF. In DNA form, the CDR3 reads TGTGCCAGCAGTTCCGACCAATCCCTTTCAGGGTCTGGCTACACCTTC.

J is TRBJ2-7 and V is TRBV10-2, with TRBD2 as a possible D gene (6 bases). This CDR3 spans 15 amino acids. Trimming removed 10 bases at V and 4 bases at J, with 23 bases between. Germline values: CDR1 WSHSY, CDR2 SAAADI. CDR3 residues: CATSPGSTPGYEQYF. The DNA of the CDR3 is TGCGCCACCTCCCCCGGGAGTACTCCCGGGTACGAGCAGTACTTC.

The rearrangement uses TRBV6-6 and TRBJ2-7; 7 nucleotides match TRBD2. Germline CDR1 MNHNY, CDR2 SVGAGI (reference sequence). This CDR3 has 15 amino acids. The V segment lost 7 bases and the J segment 4 bases; nucleotides outside the gene matches: 13. In DNA form, the CDR3 reads TGTGCCAGCACCGTCCTTACTGGGAGGGTGTACGAGCAGTACTTC. Its protein product is CASTVLTGRVYEQYF.

The rearrangement uses TRBV7-9 and TRBJ1-1; D is undetermined. Deletions cut 5 bases from V and 2 bases from J, with 9 bases between. There are 13 residues in the CDR3. Germline CDR1 is SEHNR and CDR2 is FQNEAQ (reference sequence). CDR3 residues: CASSRTDNTEAFF. The CDR3 DNA reads as TGTGCCAGCAGCCGGACGGACAACACTGAAGCTTTCTTT.

This clone was observed at least ten times. The sample holds other DNA sequences that translate to the same CDR3. V is TRBV18 and J is TRBJ2-7; 7 bases line up with TRBD1. The V gene's germline CDR1 is KGHSH and CDR2 LQKENI. The CDR3 covers 14 residues. The ends lost 2 bases at V and 2 bases at J; junction bases unmatched: 3. The CDR3, as DNA: TGTGCCAGCTCACCAAGACAGGGAACCTACGAGCAGTACTTC. Its translation is CASSPRQGTYEQYF.

This clone was picked up a small number of times. V is TRBV19 and J is TRBJ1-5; TRBD1 agrees at 7 bases. Germline CDR1 is LNHDA and CDR2 is SQIVND (reference sequence). The ends lost 4 bases at V and 2 bases at J; junction bases unmatched: 5. The CDR3 totals 15 residues. This chain's CDR3 is CASSNTGVGNQPQHF. CDR3 nucleotide sequence: TGTGCCAGTAGTAACACAGGGGTCGGCAATCAGCCCCAGCATTTT. The entire variable domain, with the rest obtained from reference TRBV19 and TRBJ1-5, is as follows: DGGITQSPKYLFRKEGQNVTLSCEQNLNHDAMYWYRQDPGQGLRLIYYSQIVNDFQKGDIAEGYSVSREKKESFPLTVTSAQKNPTAFYLCASSNTGVGNQPQHFGDGTRLSIL.

This clone was found a few times. This rearrangement joins TRBV10-3 to TRBJ2-7; D gene unclear. With 0 bases removed from V and 3 bases from J, the gap between germline ends came to 12 bases. Germline assignment: CDR1 ENHRY and CDR2 SYGVKD. The CDR3 covers 15 residues. The CDR3 region has the DNA TGTGCCATCAGTGAGTCCGGCGTCGCGAGCTACGAGCAGTACTTC. It translates to CAISESGVASYEQYF.

This clone was found once. The rearrangement uses TRBV6-5 and TRBJ2-6; 7 nucleotides line up with TRBD1. CDR1 and CDR2 from the germline V gene are MNHEY and SVGAGI. V dropped 4 bases and J dropped 6; count of bases not matched to a gene: 6. The CDR3 spans 15 residues. The CDR3 nucleotides read TGTGCCAGCAGTTTCGCCGGGACAGAGGCCAACGTCCTGACTTTC. Its protein is CASSFAGTEANVLTF.

The rearrangement links TRBV19 to TRBJ1-5; 9 bases match TRBD1. The J segment lost 9 bases and the V segment lost 6 bases, leaving 9 bases of the junction unmatched. Germline assignment: CDR1 LNHDA and CDR2 SQIVND (reference sequence). CDR3 size: 14 residues. The CDR3, as DNA: TGTGCCAGTAGATTAACAGGGGGCCCCGGGCCCCAGCATTTT. Its protein product is CASRLTGGPGPQHF.

The chain uses TRBV7-9 and TRBJ2-5, with 11 positions matching TRBD1. The CDR3 has 16 residues. J lost 5 bases, V lost 2 bases, and 7 bases had no gene match. Germline V CDR1 and CDR2: SEHNR, FQNEAQ (reference sequence). The CDR3 region has the DNA TGTGCCAGCAGCTTATTAGTGGGACAGGGGGAGGAGACCCAGTACTTC. Residues: CASSLLVGQGEETQYF. Combining the CDR3 with reference TRBV7-9 and TRBJ2-5 gives the whole variable domain DTGVSQNPRHKITKRGQNVTFRCDPISEHNRLYWYRQTLGQGPEFLTYFQNEAQLEKSRLLSDRFSAERPKGSFSTLEIQRTEQGDSAMYLCASSLLVGQGEETQYFGPGTRLLVL.